Shown below are 20 T cell receptor beta chains from a single sample sequenced in a study of blood T cell repertoires in COVID-19. Libraries were prepared by immunoSEQ multiplex PCR; TCRdb keeps only in-frame clonotypes and omits some of them. This sample has around 160,000 clones; roughly 90% occur once, and the top ten carry approximately 2.5%. The sequenced sample was peripheral blood. The receptors here all came from a human donor in a cohort sampled during active COVID-19.

The V gene is TRBV29-1, the J gene TRBJ1-5; D may be TRBD1 (6 bases). This CDR3 has 13 residues. Trimming stripped 4 bases from V and 5 bases from J, with 12 bases between. Germline CDR1 reads SQVTM; CDR2 reads ANQGSEA. The CDR3: CSVGGGQHQPQHF. CDR3 in DNA: TGCAGCGTTGGGGGGGGACAACATCAGCCCCAGCATTTT.

CDR3: CASSPRAGTTMNTEAFF. In DNA form, the CDR3 reads TGTGCCAGCAGCCCGCGAGCGGGGACAACCATGAACACTGAAGCTTTCTTT. The rearrangement joins TRBV4-2 to TRBJ1-1, with a tentative D call TRBD1 (6 bases). Trimming removed 4 bases from V and 0 bases from J, with 18 bases in between. The CDR3 loop spans 17 amino acids. The germline V gene encodes CDR1 LGHNA and CDR2 YNFKEQ.

This clone was observed once. J is TRBJ2-3 and V is TRBV7-9; TRBD2 agrees at 15 bases. V was clipped by 5 bases and J by 5 bases; unmatched bases: 5. This CDR3 region has 16 residues. Germline CDR1 is SEHNR and CDR2 is FQNEAQ (reference sequence). The CDR3 loop reads CASSQGLAGGVDTQYF. The CDR3 nucleotides read TGTGCCAGCAGCCAAGGACTAGCGGGAGGGGTAGATACGCAGTATTTT.

This chain uses TRBV11-1 with TRBJ2-2; tentatively, D is TRBD2 (6 bases). The CDR3 totals 15 residues. Germline V gene lookup returns CDR1 SGHAT and CDR2 FQDESV (reference sequence). V gave up 5 bases and J gave up 1 base, with 11 bases separating them. CDR3 residues: CASSGGRLNTGELFF. The CDR3 DNA follows: TGTGCCAGCAGCGGGGGGAGGCTGAACACCGGGGAGCTGTTTTTT. Filled out from reference TRBV11-1 and TRBJ2-2, the complete variable domain reads EAEVAQSPRYKITEKSQAVAFWCDPISGHATLYWYRQILGQGPELLVQFQDESVVDDSQLPKDRFSAERLKGVDSTLKIQPAELGDSAMYLCASSGGRLNTGELFFGEGSRLTVL.

V usage is TRBV24-1 and J usage is TRBJ1-5; TRBD1 agrees at 8 bases. Germline V CDR1 and CDR2: KGHDR, SFDVKD. This CDR3 has 14 amino acids. Trimming at V came to 4 bases and at J to 5 bases, leaving 3 bases not matched to a gene. CDR3 DNA: TGTGCCACCAGTGACCGGGACAGGTATCAGCCCCAGCATTTT. Protein sequence: CATSDRDRYQPQHF.

The J gene is TRBJ2-7, the V gene TRBV6-2 or TRBV6-3; no firm D call. The CDR3 is made up of 14 amino acids. Trimming removed 2 bases at V and 6 bases at J, with 14 bases between. Germline assignment: CDR1 MNHEY and CDR2 SVGEGT. CDR3 region: CASSYHGQVAEQYF. The DNA of the CDR3 is TGTGCCAGCAGTTACCATGGGCAGGTGGCCGAGCAGTACTTC.

The V and J genes are TRBV18 and TRBJ1-1; D is unclear. This CDR3 has 15 amino acids. V lost 5 bases, J lost 1 base, and 14 bases lay in between. Germline assignment: CDR1 KGHSH and CDR2 LQKENI. The CDR3 DNA follows: TGTGCCAGCTCAACCCGTACCCGGGAGAACACTGAAGCTTTCTTT. Its protein product is CASSTRTRENTEAFF.

The rearrangement uses TRBV7-3 and TRBJ1-6; D unresolved. The germline V gene has CDR1 SGHTA and CDR2 FQGTGA. The CDR3 contains 15 residues. The germline V and J ends were trimmed by 1 base and 6 bases, with 10 bases remaining between them. CDR3 residues: CASSLMGGRNSPLHF. CDR3 in DNA: TGTGCCAGCAGCTTAATGGGAGGTCGTAATTCACCCCTCCACTTT.

The genes are TRBV7-2 and TRBJ2-5; 7 nucleotides line up with TRBD2. V lost 1 base to trimming and J lost 2 bases; unmatched junction nucleotides: 10. CDR1 and CDR2 from the germline V gene are SGHTA and FQGNSA. CDR3 length equals 17 residues. The CDR3 coding sequence is TGTGCCAGCAGCTTAGTTGCGGGAGTAAGTCGTCAAGAGACCCAGTACTTC. The encoded protein is CASSLVAGVSRQETQYF.

The chain employs TRBV5-1 and TRBJ1-3, with D unclear. The CDR3 is 14 residues long. The germline CDR1 and CDR2 sequences are SGHRS and YFSETQ. V lost 0 bases, J lost 4 bases, and 8 bases lay in between. In DNA, the CDR3 is TGCGCCAGCAGCTTGGGAGGAGAAGGAAACACCATATATTTT. Translating gives CASSLGGEGNTIYF. Variable domain in full (rest from reference TRBV5-1 and TRBJ1-3): KAGVTQTPRYLIKTRGQQVTLSCSPISGHRSVSWYQQTPGQGLQFLFEYFSETQRNKGNFPGRFSGRQFSNSRSEMNVSTLELGDSALYLCASSLGGEGNTIYFGEGSWLTVV.

This chain links TRBV14 with TRBJ1-1; D is perhaps TRBD1 (6 bases). This CDR3 is 19 amino acids long. Per the germline V gene, CDR1 is SGHDN and CDR2 is FVKESK. Trimming shortened V by 4 bases and J by 0 bases, and 24 bases separated the two germline ends. The CDR3 DNA follows: TGTGCCAGCAGCCCTGGGGGGGCTGGGGAGTACCGCATGAACACTGAAGCTTTCTTT. Translated: CASSPGGAGEYRMNTEAFF.

This chain connects TRBV25-1 to TRBJ1-3; D uncertain. The CDR3 has 15 amino acids. V was shortened by 2 bases and J by 2 bases, with 10 bases between the two germline ends. Germline V lookup: CDR1 MGHDK, CDR2 SYGVNS. CDR3: CASSEAGLAGNTIYF. CDR3 coding DNA: TGTGCCAGCAGTGAAGCGGGTTTAGCTGGAAACACCATATATTTT.

The chain joins TRBV7-9 to TRBJ1-6; the match to TRBD1 covers 9 bases. The V gene end was trimmed by 2 bases and the J gene end by 8 bases; junction bases not matched to a gene: 7. The CDR3 is made up of 16 amino acids. CDR1 is SEHNR, CDR2 FQNEAQ, per germline (reference sequence). CDR3 residues: CASSLSRTGVYSPLHF. In nucleotides, the CDR3 is TGTGCCAGCAGCTTATCGAGGACAGGGGTTTATTCACCCCTCCACTTT. The whole variable domain, remainder taken from reference TRBV7-9 and TRBJ1-6, is DTGVSQNPRHKITKRGQNVTFRCDPISEHNRLYWYRQTLGQGPEFLTYFQNEAQLEKSRLLSDRFSAERPKGSFSTLEIQRTEQGDSAMYLCASSLSRTGVYSPLHFGNGTRLTVT.

The CDR3 DNA sequence: TGTGCCAGCAGTTTGGGCGGGACCAAAAACATTCAGTACTTC. Its translation is CASSLGGTKNIQYF. The V gene is TRBV28, the J gene TRBJ2-4, with a tentative D call TRBD2 (6 bases). The CDR3 runs 14 residues. Between the trimmed V and J ends, which lost 3 bases and 2 bases, there was a span of 8 bases. CDR1 and CDR2 from the germline V gene are MDHEN and SYDVKM.

The chain employs TRBV10-2 and TRBJ1-5; 8 positions agree with TRBD1. CDR1 and CDR2 (germline): WSHSY, SAAADI. V gave up 0 bases and J gave up 5 bases; unmatched junction bases: 3. This CDR3 is 15 amino acids long. The chain's CDR3 is CASSESAGGHQPQHF. The CDR3 nucleotides are TGCGCCAGCAGTGAGTCCGCAGGGGGCCATCAGCCCCAGCATTTT.

The J gene is TRBJ1-1, the V gene TRBV4-2, with TRBD1 identical over 8 bases. Germline assignment: CDR1 LGHNA and CDR2 YNFKEQ. CDR3 length: 15 amino acids. The ends lost 0 bases at V and 1 base at J; junction bases unmatched: 1. The CDR3 sequence is CASSQEGQGNTEAFF. In nucleotides, the CDR3 is TGTGCCAGCAGCCAAGAAGGACAGGGGAACACTGAAGCTTTCTTT.

This chain links TRBV4-1 with TRBJ1-2, with TRBD1 as a possible D gene (6 bases). Germline V gives CDR1 MGHRA, CDR2 YSYEKL. This CDR3 spans 16 amino acids. V lost 4 bases and J lost 5, with 20 bases in between. This CDR3 reads CASSPTRPGTKYGYTF. CDR3 sequence (DNA): TGCGCCAGCAGCCCAACCCGGCCCGGGACAAAATATGGCTACACCTTC.

The rearrangement joins TRBV4-2 to TRBJ2-1, with 12 nucleotides matching TRBD2. Germline CDR1 reads LGHNA; CDR2 reads YNFKEQ. Germline trimming cut 4 bases from V and 6 bases from J; bases unmatched to any gene: 4. The CDR3 is 15 residues long. CDR3 sequence: CASSLLAGGINEQFF. CDR3 in DNA: TGTGCCAGCAGCCTTCTAGCGGGAGGGATCAATGAGCAGTTCTTC.

The chain has TRBV30 and TRBJ1-5; D remains ambiguous. V lost 1 base and J lost 6, with 10 bases in between. The CDR3 runs 13 residues. The V gene's germline CDR1 is GTSNPN and CDR2 SVGIG (reference sequence). The CDR3 DNA reads as TGTGCCTGGAGTGCGGGAGATGGTCAGCCCCAGCATTTT. It yields the protein CAWSAGDGQPQHF.

This chain joins TRBV19 and TRBJ1-2, with 8 bases aligning to TRBD1. The CDR3 runs to 13 residues. The V and J ends lost 5 bases and 4 bases, in that order; junction bases with no gene match: 3. Germline V gene lookup returns CDR1 LNHDA and CDR2 SQIVND (reference sequence). The CDR3 DNA reads TGTGCCAGTAGTGACAGGGGAGGCTATGGCTACACCTTC. Translated, it gives CASSDRGGYGYTF.